The 24 T cell receptor beta chains reported below all come from one sample, sequenced in a study of blood T cell repertoires in COVID-19. Assay used: immunoSEQ multiplex PCR; TCRdb lists only in-frame clones, some missing. This sample carries roughly 140,000 clones, approximately 87% of them seen once, and the ten largest clones take around 3.9%. Sequencing used PBMCs or T cells enriched from blood (not recorded which). These receptors were taken from a man in his fifties in a cohort exposed to, infected with or recovered from COVID-19 (not recorded which).

Notes on this clone: At one of its ends the junction is not consistent with the germline gene, which may arise from a read error. This chain connects TRBV24-1 to TRBJ2-7; 9 bases are shared with TRBD1. This CDR3 region has 15 residues. Germline assignment: CDR1 KGHDR and CDR2 SFDVKD. The CDR3 region has the DNA TGTGCCACCAGTGATTGGGGACAGGGCTCCAACGAGCAGTACTTC. This codes for CATSDWGQGSNEQYF.

J is TRBJ2-1 and V is TRBV9; 8 bases map to TRBD1. V shed 0 bases, J shed 9 bases, and the junction held 8 bases outside the gene matches. Per the germline V gene, CDR1 is SGDLS and CDR2 is YYNGEE. This CDR3 spans 15 amino acids. CDR3 DNA sequence: TGTGCCAGCAGCGTAGCTACAGGGGGGTGGGTTGAGCAGTTCTTC. Translating it yields CASSVATGGWVEQFF.

The J gene is TRBJ2-1, the V gene TRBV5-1, with 13 bases lining up with TRBD2. Germline CDR1 and CDR2: SGHRS and YFSETQ. V gave up 4 bases and J gave up 0 bases; unmatched junction bases: 7. The CDR3 length is 18 residues. In DNA form, the CDR3 reads TGCGCCAGCAGCGGGGGACTAGCGGGGATTCCCTCCTACAATGAGCAGTTCTTC. Translation gives CASSGGLAGIPSYNEQFF.

The V and J genes are TRBV5-1 and TRBJ2-3; possibly TRBD2 for D (7 bases). Between the trimmed V and J ends, which lost 2 bases and 2 bases, there was a span of 15 bases. The CDR3 has 16 amino acids. Germline V gene sequence: CDR1 SGHRS, CDR2 YFSETQ. The CDR3 is CASSFMSAGATDTQYF. CDR3 nucleotide sequence: TGCGCCAGCAGCTTTATGTCGGCGGGGGCCACAGATACGCAGTATTTT. Combining the CDR3 with reference TRBV5-1 and TRBJ2-3 gives the whole variable domain KAGVTQTPRYLIKTRGQQVTLSCSPISGHRSVSWYQQTPGQGLQFLFEYFSETQRNKGNFPGRFSGRQFSNSRSEMNVSTLELGDSALYLCASSFMSAGATDTQYFGPGTRLTVL.

The chain carries TRBV19 and TRBJ1-5; 8 bases are a match to TRBD1. The CDR3 is made up of 13 amino acids. V shed 10 bases and J 7 bases; nucleotides not matched to a gene: 9. Germline CDR1 and CDR2: LNHDA and SQIVND (reference sequence). CDR3 sequence reads: CATTTGGNQPQHF. CDR3 sequence (DNA): TGTGCCACTACTACAGGGGGAAACCAGCCCCAGCATTTT. The variable domain in full, with the rest retrieved from reference TRBV19 and TRBJ1-5, is DGGITQSPKYLFRKEGQNVTLSCEQNLNHDAMYWYRQDPGQGLRLIYYSQIVNDFQKGDIAEGYSVSREKKESFPLTVTSAQKNPTAFYLCATTTGGNQPQHFGDGTRLSIL.

The chain is built from TRBV12-3 or TRBV12-4 and TRBJ1-6; a weak D match, TRBD1 (5 bases). V was trimmed by 7 bases and J by 7 bases, leaving 8 bases between them. The CDR3 has 12 residues. The CDR3 spells CASTGANSPLHF. The CDR3 nucleotides are TGTGCCAGCACTGGGGCAAATTCACCCCTCCACTTT.

The chain couples TRBV6-5 to TRBJ1-1, with unresolved D. The CDR3 runs 13 residues. The germline V and J ends were trimmed by 6 bases and 1 base, with 9 bases remaining between them. Germline assignment: CDR1 MNHEY and CDR2 SVGAGI. CDR3 sequence (DNA): TGTGCCAGCAGCCGCAGAAGGAACACTGAAGCTTTCTTT. As protein: CASSRRRNTEAFF.

This chain uses TRBV2 with TRBJ1-3, with 9 bases that match TRBD1. The V gene's germline CDR1 is SNHLY and CDR2 FYNNEI. J was trimmed by 0 bases and V by 2 bases; bases with no gene match: 8. The CDR3 runs 18 residues. The CDR3 region has the DNA TGTGCCAGCAGTGAACACAGACAGGGGGGTAACTCTGGAAACACCATATATTTT. Amino acids: CASSEHRQGGNSGNTIYF.

The V gene is TRBV6-1, the J gene TRBJ1-1; TRBD1 agrees at 9 bases. This CDR3 spans 17 amino acids. CDR1 and CDR2 (germline): MNHNS, SASEGT. V shed 0 bases and J 0 bases; nucleotides not matched to a gene: 5. CDR3 sequence (DNA): TGTGCCAGCAGTGAAGCTCGGACAGGGGAGGTGAACACTGAAGCTTTCTTT. The encoded protein is CASSEARTGEVNTEAFF.

The rearrangement uses TRBV24-1 and TRBJ1-1; 7 bases align to TRBD1. CDR1 and CDR2 (germline): KGHDR, SFDVKD. The length of the CDR3 is 19 residues. Trimming at V came to 1 base and at J to 1 base, leaving 14 bases not matched to a gene. CDR3 sequence (DNA): TGTGCCACCAGTGATTTTCAAGGACAGGAGACTCTTTGGAACACTGAAGCTTTCTTT. Amino acid sequence: CATSDFQGQETLWNTEAFF.

The chain recombines TRBV30 with TRBJ2-7; 7 bases map to TRBD2. With 5 bases clipped from V and 6 bases from J, the junction kept 10 bases outside the gene matches. The CDR3 consists of 13 residues. Germline V gene lookup returns CDR1 GTSNPN and CDR2 SVGIG (reference sequence). The CDR3, as DNA: TGTGCCTGGTCATGGGGGGGGGAGGCCGAGCAGTACTTC. Its translation is CAWSWGGEAEQYF.

To note about this clone: The same CDR3 arises from other DNA sequences in this sample as well. The chain joins TRBV7-8 to TRBJ2-7; D remains unclear. The CDR3 contains 14 residues. Germline CDR1 is SGHVS and CDR2 is FQNEAQ. Deletions cut 1 base from V and 0 bases from J, with 7 bases between. The CDR3 reads CASSLGGISYEQYF. CDR3 DNA sequence: TGTGCCAGCAGCTTAGGAGGCATCTCCTACGAGCAGTACTTC.

The gene calls are TRBV6-5 and TRBJ2-3; D may be TRBD2 (6 bases). The CDR3 contains 15 residues. Germline CDR1 MNHEY, CDR2 SVGAGI. V lost 8 bases, J lost 3 bases, and 18 bases lay in between. CDR3 bases: TGTGCCAGCTCGGACCGGGACTCACGTACAGATACGCAGTATTTT. This sequence encodes CASSDRDSRTDTQYF.

As regards this clone: The junction and the germline gene differ at one end; a read error may be behind it. This chain links TRBV5-4 with TRBJ2-2; TRBD1 matches 7 bases. CDR3 length equals 15 residues. Germline lookup yields CDR1 SGHNT and CDR2 YYREEE (reference sequence). This chain's CDR3 is CASSLGQINTGELFF. Here the CDR3 DNA reads TGTGCCAGCAGTTTGGGACAGATAAACACCGGGGAGCTGTTTTTT.

This clone was detected a few times. The chain is built from TRBV6-2 or TRBV6-3 and TRBJ1-2, with TRBD1 matching over 7 bases. This CDR3 is 13 amino acids long. The germline CDR1 and CDR2 sequences are MNHEY and SVGEGT. Trimming cost V 5 bases and J 12 bases; bases outside gene matches: 12. CDR3 region: CASSRTGFFSDTF. The CDR3 DNA reads as TGTGCCAGCAGTCGGACAGGTTTTTTCAGTGACACCTTC.

This clone was seen a handful of times. The J gene is TRBJ1-2, the V gene TRBV7-9, with D perhaps TRBD1 (5 bases). The CDR3 consists of 14 residues. V lost 5 bases to trimming and J lost 5 bases, with 15 bases between them. CDR1 and CDR2 from the germline V gene are SEHNR and FQNEAQ (reference sequence). The CDR3 nucleotides are TGTGCCAGCAGCCTCTTACAGGTCGGTTATGGCTACACCTTC. It yields the protein CASSLLQVGYGYTF.

This chain uses TRBV5-6 with TRBJ1-3; D is uncertain. The CDR3 is made up of 15 amino acids. The germline CDR1 and CDR2 sequences are SGHDT and YYEEEE. Trimming shortened V by 5 bases and J by 0 bases, and 12 bases separated the two germline ends. The CDR3 sequence is CASSWTRGSGNTIYF. The CDR3 bases are TGTGCCAGCAGTTGGACCCGGGGCTCTGGAAACACCATATATTTT.

This chain connects TRBV11-2 to TRBJ2-3, with D perhaps matching TRBD2 (5 bases). CDR1 SGHAT and CDR2 FQNNGV come from the germline V gene. Deletions cut 2 bases from V and 4 bases from J, with 13 bases between. The CDR3 spans 15 residues. The CDR3 DNA reads TGTGCCAGCAGCTTATTGAGCGGAAAGTCAGATACGCAGTATTTT. Translation: CASSLLSGKSDTQYF.

V gene TRBV14 combines with J gene TRBJ1-1; possibly TRBD1 for D (6 bases). Trimming took off 4 bases at V and 5 bases at J, with 14 bases between the two ends. Germline V CDR1 and CDR2: SGHDN, FVKESK. The CDR3 length is 14 residues. CDR3 coding DNA: TGTGCCAGCAGCCTAGTACAGGGTTGGACTGAAGCTTTCTTT. This codes for CASSLVQGWTEAFF.

The chain recombines TRBV5-4 with TRBJ2-3, with TRBD2 identical over 15 bases. The germline V gene has CDR1 SGHNT and CDR2 YYREEE (reference sequence). The CDR3 has 16 amino acids. V shed 4 bases, J shed 5 bases, and the junction held 5 bases outside the gene matches. The CDR3 bases are TGTGCCAGCAGCGAGGGACTAGCGGGAGGAGAAGATACGCAGTATTTT. Translated: CASSEGLAGGEDTQYF.

V is TRBV4-3 and J is TRBJ2-2; D gene ambiguous. The V end was cut by 0 bases, the J end by 1 base, with 15 bases between. The length of the CDR3 is 18 residues. CDR1 LGHNA and CDR2 YSLEER come from the germline V gene. The CDR3 DNA is TGCGCCAGCAGCCAAGATTTAACGGTGGGCTTGAACACCGGGGAGCTGTTTTTT. Amino acid sequence: CASSQDLTVGLNTGELFF.

The rearrangement uses TRBV5-1 and TRBJ2-7, with D possibly TRBD1 on 6 matching bases. Trimming shortened V by 4 bases and J by 5 bases, and 28 bases separated the two germline ends. The CDR3 is made up of 18 amino acids. Germline lookup yields CDR1 SGHRS and CDR2 YFSETQ. CDR3 sequence reads: CASSIGPGFQIQGDEQYF. The CDR3 DNA reads TGCGCCAGCAGCATCGGCCCGGGATTTCAAATACAGGGCGACGAGCAGTACTTC.

The chain carries TRBV9 and TRBJ2-7, with D possibly matching TRBD2 (5 bases). The V gene lost 3 bases and the J gene lost 2 bases, with 12 bases spanning the gap. The CDR3 runs to 14 residues. From germline, CDR1 is SGDLS and CDR2 YYNGEE. DNA for the CDR3: TGTGCCAGCAGCGGGGGAGAGCGGACCTACGAGCAGTACTTC. This translates into CASSGGERTYEQYF.

This chain connects TRBV9 to TRBJ1-1; D unclear. CDR1 and CDR2 (germline): SGDLS, YYNGEE. V was clipped by 0 bases and J by 7 bases, with 13 bases between them. This CDR3 spans 14 amino acids. The CDR3 loop is CASSVGDVNFEAFF. The CDR3 DNA follows: TGTGCCAGCAGCGTAGGAGATGTCAACTTTGAAGCTTTCTTT. Full variable domain (missing parts from reference TRBV9 and TRBJ1-1): DSGVTQTPKHLITATGQRVTLRCSPRSGDLSVYWYQQSLDQGLQFLIQYYNGEERAKGNILERFSAQQFPDLHSELNLSSLELGDSALYFCASSVGDVNFEAFFGQGTRLTVV.